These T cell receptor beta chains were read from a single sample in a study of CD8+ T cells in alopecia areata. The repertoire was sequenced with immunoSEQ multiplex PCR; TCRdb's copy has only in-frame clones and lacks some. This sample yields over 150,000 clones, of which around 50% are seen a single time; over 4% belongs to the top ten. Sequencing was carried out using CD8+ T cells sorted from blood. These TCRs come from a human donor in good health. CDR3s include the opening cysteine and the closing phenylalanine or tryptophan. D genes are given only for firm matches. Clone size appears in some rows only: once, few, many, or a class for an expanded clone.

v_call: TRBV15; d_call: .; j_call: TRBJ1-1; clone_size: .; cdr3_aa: CATSRDRGLTTEAFF; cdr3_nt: TGTGCCACCAGCAGAGATCGGGGATTGACCACTGAAGCTTTCTTT
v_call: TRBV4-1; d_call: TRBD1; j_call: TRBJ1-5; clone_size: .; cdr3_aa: CASSHSGDRGGEQPQHF; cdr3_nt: TGCGCCAGCAGCCATTCAGGGGACAGGGGCGGTGAGCAGCCCCAGCATTTT
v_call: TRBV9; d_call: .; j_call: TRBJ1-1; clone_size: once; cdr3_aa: CASSEDGLEAFF; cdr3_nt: TGTGCCAGCAGCGAGGACGGATTAGAAGCTTTCTTT
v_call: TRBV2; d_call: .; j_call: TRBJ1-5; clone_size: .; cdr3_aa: CASSEKMVSNQPQHF; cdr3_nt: TGTGCCAGCAGTGAGAAGATGGTCAGCAATCAGCCCCAGCATTTT
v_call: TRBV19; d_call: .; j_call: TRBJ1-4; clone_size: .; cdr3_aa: CASSFSQAAEKLFF; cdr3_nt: TGTGCCAGTAGTTTCTCCCAGGCGGCTGAAAAACTGTTTTTT
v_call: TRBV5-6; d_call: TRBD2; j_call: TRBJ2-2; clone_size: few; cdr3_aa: CASSHTSVNTGELFF; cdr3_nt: TGTGCCAGCAGCCACACTAGCGTGAACACCGGGGAGCTGTTTTTT
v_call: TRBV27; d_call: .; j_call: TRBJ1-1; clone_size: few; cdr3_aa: CASSLGGGNTEAFF; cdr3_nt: TGTGCCAGCAGTTTAGGAGGCGGGAACACTGAAGCTTTCTTT
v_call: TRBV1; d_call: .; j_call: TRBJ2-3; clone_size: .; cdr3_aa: CTSSPAADTQYF; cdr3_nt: TGCACCAGCAGCCCTGCGGCAGATACGCAGTATTTT
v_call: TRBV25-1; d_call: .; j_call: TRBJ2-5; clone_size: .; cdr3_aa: CASRPAGPRETQYF; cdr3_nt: TGTGCCAGCAGACCCGCCGGGCCTCGGGAGACCCAGTACTTC
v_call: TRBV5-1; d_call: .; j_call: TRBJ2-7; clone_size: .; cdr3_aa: CASSHRDEQYF; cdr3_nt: TGCGCCAGCAGCCACCGCGACGAGCAGTACTTC
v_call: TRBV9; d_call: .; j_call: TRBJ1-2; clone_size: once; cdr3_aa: CASSSRLYGYTF; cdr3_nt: TGTGCCAGCAGCAGCCGGTTGTATGGCTACACCTTC
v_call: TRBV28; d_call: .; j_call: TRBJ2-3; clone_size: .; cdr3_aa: CASSFGEGMSTDTQYF; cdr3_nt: .
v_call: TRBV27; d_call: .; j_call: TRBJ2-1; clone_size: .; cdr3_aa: CATGPLRVF; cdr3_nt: TGTGCCACCGGGCCTTTGCGAGTCTTC
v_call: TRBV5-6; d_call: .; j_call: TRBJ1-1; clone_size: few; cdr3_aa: CASSLAFGLNTEAFF; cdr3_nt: TGTGCCAGCAGCTTGGCTTTCGGACTGAACACTGAAGCTTTCTTT
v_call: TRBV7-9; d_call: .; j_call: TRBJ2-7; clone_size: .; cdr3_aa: CASSFGTYEQYF; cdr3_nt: TGTGCCAGCAGCTTCGGGACCTACGAGCAGTACTTC
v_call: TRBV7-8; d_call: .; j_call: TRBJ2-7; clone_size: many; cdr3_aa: CASSPTDYEQYF; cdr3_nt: TGTGCCAGCAGCCCAACCGACTACGAGCAGTACTTC
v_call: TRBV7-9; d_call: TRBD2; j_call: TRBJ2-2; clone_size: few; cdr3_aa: CASRPTSGANTGELFF; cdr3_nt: TGTGCCAGCAGACCCACTAGCGGGGCGAACACCGGGGAGCTGTTTTTT
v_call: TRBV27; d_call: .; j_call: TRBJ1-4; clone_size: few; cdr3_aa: CASSTNGDDEKLFF; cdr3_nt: TGTGCCAGCAGTACCAACGGGGATGACGAAAAACTGTTTTTT
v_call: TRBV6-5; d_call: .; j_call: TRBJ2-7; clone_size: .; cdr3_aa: CASSYGQEFYEQYF; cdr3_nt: TGTGCCAGCAGTTACGGGCAGGAGTTCTACGAGCAGTACTTC
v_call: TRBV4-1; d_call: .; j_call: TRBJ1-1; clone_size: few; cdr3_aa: CASSQRPQHTEAFF; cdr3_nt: TGCGCCAGCAGCCAAAGGCCTCAGCACACTGAAGCTTTCTTT